The following is a T cell receptor (beta chain) sequence with its context. The method was immunoSEQ multiplex PCR; TCRdb's version includes in-frame clones alone and lacks a portion of them. This sample has around 16,000 clones, with roughly nine tenths found just once. This specimen belongs to a study of blood T cell repertoires in COVID-19. Turning to the study itself: From T cells, B-cell-depleted T cells, or PBMCs came the material, which was cDNA or gDNA.

Germline assignment: CDR1 LNHNV and CDR2 YYDKDF (reference sequence). V shed 4 bases and J 10 bases; nucleotides not matched to a gene: 13. This CDR3 has 15 residues. The chain is built from TRBV15 and TRBJ2-4; 7 bases align to TRBD1. This clonotype originated in a human donor in a cohort sampled during active COVID-19. The specimen was peripheral blood. The CDR3 sequence is CATSTETGTVRIQYF. CDR3 nucleotides: TGTGCCACCAGCACAGAAACCGGGACAGTGAGGATTCAGTACTTC.